This T cell receptor (beta chain) was sequenced in a study of blood T cell repertoires in COVID-19. Looking at the study overall: The United States, Italy and Spain provided the acute and convalescent COVID-19 samples.

Per the authors' pipeline: Nucleated cell number was recorded as an estimate derived from reference gene primer amplification. Sequencing used immunoSEQ multiplex PCR; TCRdb keeps in-frame clones, though not all of them. That table furnishes V, J and clone size, whereas the DNA furnished D and trimming. The sample has about 280,000 clones, less than 90% seen once. CDR3 length equals 16 residues. Trimming removed 0 bases from V and 6 bases from J; junction bases left unmatched: 5. Germline CDR1 reads KGHSH; CDR2 reads LQKENI. Seattle enrolled patients during active infection and tracked them longitudinally.

This sequence originates from a woman aged 70-85 years with COVID-19, enrolled during active disease. This rearrangement joins TRBV18 to TRBJ1-6, with 7 bases aligning to TRBD1. Sequencing used peripheral blood. CDR3 in DNA: TGTGCCAGCTCACCACCGGGGGGACAGCTTAATTCACCCCTCCACTTT. Amino acid sequence: CASSPPGGQLNSPLHF.